Presented here are 27 T cell receptor beta chains from one specimen sequenced in a study of cytomegalovirus exposure and HLA in healthy donors. Both 60 Vbeta primers and 13 Jbeta primers went into the PCR. Repertoires were generated with immunoSEQ multiplex PCR, while TCRdb's copy carries only in-frame clones and drops some. The sample includes over 130,000 clones, roughly 80% seen only once; the top ten take approximately 1.1%. The specimen sequenced was PBMCs. These receptors were collected from a female donor in good health and CMV-seronegative.

The rearrangement uses TRBV7-9 and TRBJ2-1, with 9 bases fitting TRBD2. CDR3 length: 15 residues. J gave up 7 bases and V 6 bases, and 10 bases lay outside the gene matches. The V gene's germline CDR1 is SEHNR and CDR2 FQNEAQ (reference sequence). The CDR3 loop reads CASRSLAGEGNEQFF. The CDR3 bases are TGTGCCAGCAGGAGTTTAGCGGGAGAGGGAAATGAGCAGTTCTTC.

This clone was found once. The chain carries TRBV25-1 and TRBJ1-4, with D perhaps matching TRBD1 (6 bases). The CDR3 is 15 residues long. The ends were cut back, 4 bases at V and 8 bases at J, with 17 bases in the middle. Per the germline V gene, CDR1 is MGHDK and CDR2 is SYGVNS. Written as DNA, the CDR3 is TGTGCCAGCAGTGGGAGGGGGGGACGGTGGGAAAAACTGTTTTTT. Amino acids: CASSGRGGRWEKLFF. Supplemented by reference TRBV25-1 and TRBJ1-4, the full variable domain reads EADIYQTPRYLVIGTGKKITLECSQTMGHDKMYWYQQDPGMELHLIHYSYGVNSTEKGDLSSESTVSRIRTEHFPLTLESARPSHTSQYLCASSGRGGRWEKLFFGSGTQLSVL.

This chain joins TRBV5-1 and TRBJ1-4; 10 bases align to TRBD1. The CDR3 sequence is 16 residues long. Germline assignment: CDR1 SGHRS and CDR2 YFSETQ. The V and J ends lost 4 bases and 5 bases, in that order; junction bases with no gene match: 8. In DNA form, the CDR3 reads TGCGCCAGCAGCCTTATCACGGGACAGGGGAATGAAAAACTGTTTTTT. This gives the protein CASSLITGQGNEKLFF. The full variable domain, completed using reference TRBV5-1 and TRBJ1-4, is KAGVTQTPRYLIKTRGQQVTLSCSPISGHRSVSWYQQTPGQGLQFLFEYFSETQRNKGNFPGRFSGRQFSNSRSEMNVSTLELGDSALYLCASSLITGQGNEKLFFGSGTQLSVL.

This clone was detected only a few times. This rearrangement joins TRBV7-6 to TRBJ2-7; 7 bases are shared with TRBD1. This CDR3 has 15 residues. Germline CDR1 and CDR2: SGHVS and FNYEAQ. The V segment lost 6 bases and the J segment 4 bases; nucleotides outside the gene matches: 12. CDR3 protein: CASSLGTRGSYEQYF. The CDR3 DNA reads as TGTGCCAGCAGTCTCGGGACCAGGGGGTCTTACGAGCAGTACTTC.

The chain joins TRBV18 to TRBJ1-1; tentatively, D is TRBD1 (5 bases). The germline gives CDR1 KGHSH, CDR2 LQKENI. V lost 4 bases, J lost 0 bases, and 12 bases lay in between. This CDR3 region has 15 residues. The CDR3 sequence is CASSQRGSMNTEAFF. The CDR3 DNA is TGTGCCAGCTCACAAAGGGGCTCCATGAACACTGAAGCTTTCTTT.

With respect to this clone: The junction does not match germline at one end; this may be a read error. V is TRBV28 and J is TRBJ2-1; D perhaps matches TRBD1 (6 bases). There are 12 residues in the CDR3. The germline V gene has CDR1 MDHEN and CDR2 SYDVKM. Here the CDR3 DNA reads TGTGCCAGCAGTTTGGGACACAACGAGCAGTTCTTC. Translated: CASSLGHNEQFF.

The chain couples TRBV6-5 to TRBJ1-1; D is unresolved. This CDR3 contains 11 residues. CDR1 is MNHEY, CDR2 SVGAGI, per germline. CDR3 sequence reads: CATWGGTEAFF. The CDR3 nucleotides read TGTGCAACCTGGGGAGGCACTGAAGCTTTCTTT.

The chain carries TRBV30 and TRBJ1-2, with D perhaps matching TRBD1 (5 bases). The CDR3 extends over 17 amino acids. V was pared by 2 bases and J by 7 bases, with 26 bases between. Germline CDR1 GTSNPN, CDR2 SVGIG (reference sequence). The CDR3 loop reads CAWSSTLSGTGEGGYTF. As DNA, the CDR3 is TGTGCCTGGAGTTCGACCCTCTCCGGGACTGGGGAGGGTGGCTACACCTTC.

The J gene is TRBJ2-1, the V gene TRBV29-1; 8 positions match TRBD2. After removal of 5 bases from V and 0 bases from J, the junction contained 3 bases not matched to a gene. The germline gives CDR1 SQVTM, CDR2 ANQGSEA. The CDR3 is 14 amino acids. The CDR3 DNA is TGCAGCGTTCGAACTAGCGGCTCCTACAATGAGCAGTTCTTC. Amino acids: CSVRTSGSYNEQFF.

V is TRBV19 and J is TRBJ2-3; 7 bases agree with TRBD1. Germline values: CDR1 LNHDA, CDR2 SQIVND (reference sequence). There are 15 residues in the CDR3. Trimming cost V 3 bases and J 2 bases; bases outside gene matches: 5. This CDR3 is CASSINRGLTDTQYF. In DNA, the CDR3 is TGTGCCAGTAGTATTAATAGGGGGCTCACAGATACGCAGTATTTT. The variable domain in full, completed from reference TRBV19 and TRBJ2-3, reads DGGITQSPKYLFRKEGQNVTLSCEQNLNHDAMYWYRQDPGQGLRLIYYSQIVNDFQKGDIAEGYSVSREKKESFPLTVTSAQKNPTAFYLCASSINRGLTDTQYFGPGTRLTVL.

This clone was recorded only once. V and J are TRBV5-1 and TRBJ1-1; 11 bases fit TRBD1. The junction had 5 bases not matched to a gene; V was cut back by 3 bases and J by 1 base. The germline V gene encodes CDR1 SGHRS and CDR2 YFSETQ. This CDR3 is 16 amino acids long. CDR3: CASSSGQGVPNTEAFF. Here the CDR3 DNA reads TGCGCCAGCAGCTCGGGACAGGGGGTGCCGAACACTGAAGCTTTCTTT.

The chain uses TRBV2 and TRBJ1-4; 8 bases fit TRBD1. This CDR3 has 16 residues. Germline V lookup: CDR1 SNHLY, CDR2 FYNNEI. Unmatched junction bases numbered 17, after V lost 4 bases and J lost 13 bases. In DNA, the CDR3 is TGTGCCAGCAGTGCCCAAGTGACAGGGGCGGGTCGTGGACTGTTTTTT. Protein sequence: CASSAQVTGAGRGLFF.

J is TRBJ2-1 and V is TRBV7-9; 12 nucleotides line up with TRBD2. V was pared by 4 bases and J by 9 bases, with 10 bases of the junction left unmatched. The CDR3 has 16 residues. CDR1 SEHNR and CDR2 FQNEAQ come from the germline V gene (reference sequence). The CDR3 sequence: CASSSLTSGSNSEQFF. CDR3 in DNA: TGTGCCAGCAGCTCTTTGACTAGCGGGAGTAATAGTGAGCAGTTCTTC.

In this sample, this clone turned up once. The chain recombines TRBV28 with TRBJ1-1; D gene unclear. Trimming stripped 4 bases from V and 1 base from J, with 4 bases between. The CDR3 contains 12 residues. Germline V lookup: CDR1 MDHEN, CDR2 SYDVKM. CDR3 bases: TGTGCCAGCAGTTCAGAGAACACTGAAGCTTTCTTT. This codes for CASSSENTEAFF.

The rearrangement joins TRBV5-1 to TRBJ1-2, with 9 bases that match TRBD1. CDR3 length equals 14 residues. Germline V gene data show CDR1 as SGHRS and CDR2 as YFSETQ. With 5 bases clipped from V and 4 bases from J, the junction kept 6 bases outside the gene matches. The CDR3 protein is CASSQGQGGYGYTF. In nucleotides, the CDR3 is TGCGCCAGCAGTCAGGGACAGGGAGGCTATGGCTACACCTTC.

This sequence joins TRBV29-1 and TRBJ1-1; 9 bases map to TRBD1. CDR1 is SQVTM, CDR2 ANQGSEA, per germline. After removal of 5 bases from V and 1 base from J, the junction contained 2 bases not matched to a gene. The CDR3 loop spans 13 amino acids. The CDR3 is CSVSTGGNTEAFF. CDR3 coding DNA: TGCAGCGTTTCGACAGGGGGGAACACTGAAGCTTTCTTT.

The chain is built from TRBV5-8 and TRBJ1-4; 10 nucleotides match TRBD1. The junction had 3 bases not matched to a gene; V was cut back by 4 bases and J by 0 bases. This CDR3 has 16 amino acids. Looked up from germline, CDR1 is SGHTS and CDR2 is YDEGEE. CDR3 DNA: TGTGCCAGCAGCCCCGGACAGGGGGCAACTAATGAAAAACTGTTTTTT. Its protein product is CASSPGQGATNEKLFF.

J is TRBJ1-2 and V is TRBV7-9; D is ambiguous. Trimming took 1 base from V and 8 from J, leaving 8 bases between them. The CDR3 runs to 12 residues. CDR1 SEHNR and CDR2 FQNEAQ come from the germline V gene (reference sequence). The CDR3 spells CASSLGTRGYTF. DNA for the CDR3: TGTGCCAGCAGCTTAGGGACTCGAGGCTACACCTTC.

The V and J genes are TRBV6-1 and TRBJ2-2; TRBD2 agrees at 9 bases. The CDR3 is 16 residues long. The J segment lost 7 bases and the V segment lost 3 bases, leaving 9 bases of the junction unmatched. Germline CDR1 reads MNHNS; CDR2 reads SASEGT. This CDR3 is CASSEGDSGRGGELFF. The CDR3 DNA reads TGTGCCAGCAGTGAGGGGGATAGCGGGAGAGGCGGGGAGCTGTTTTTT.

This chain joins TRBV29-1 and TRBJ2-1; 7 nucleotides match TRBD1. Losses at the gene ends were 6 bases for V and 9 bases for J; bases not matched to a gene: 8. From germline, CDR1 is SQVTM and CDR2 ANQGSEA. CDR3 length: 12 amino acids. The CDR3 DNA sequence: TGCAGCGTCGAGACAGGGACCATTGAGCAGTTCTTC. Its protein product is CSVETGTIEQFF.

The sample holds a few counts of this clone. The chain's CDR3 is CASSPEVQETQYF. The CDR3 nucleotides read TGTGCCAGCAGCCCCGAGGTACAAGAGACCCAGTACTTC. V is TRBV5-4 and J is TRBJ2-5; no reliable D call. Trimming removed 4 bases from V and 2 bases from J, with 9 bases in between. The CDR3 extends over 13 amino acids. From germline, CDR1 is SGHNT and CDR2 YYREEE (reference sequence). Looking up the rest from reference TRBV5-4 and TRBJ2-5 gives the full variable domain: ETGVTQSPTHLIKTRGQQVTLRCSSQSGHNTVSWYQQALGQGPQFIFQYYREEENGRGNFPPRFSGLQFPNYSSELNVNALELDDSALYLCASSPEVQETQYFGPGTRLLVL.

This clone was observed a single time. The rearrangement links TRBV28 to TRBJ1-1, with D possibly matching TRBD1 (5 bases). CDR3 size: 16 residues. The V and J ends lost 6 bases and 2 bases respectively, with 19 bases between them. Per germline, CDR1 MDHEN and CDR2 SYDVKM. The CDR3, as DNA: TGTGCCAGCAGGCCGCACTTAGCTCAGGGTAACACTGAAGCTTTCTTT. Its protein is CASRPHLAQGNTEAFF.

The V gene is TRBV6-1, the J gene TRBJ1-5; 7 bases are shared with TRBD1. The V segment lost 4 bases and the J segment 2 bases; nucleotides outside the gene matches: 2. The CDR3 has 14 amino acids. CDR1 is MNHNS, CDR2 SASEGT, per germline. CDR3 DNA: TGTGCCAGCAGTGGAGGGGGCGGCAATCAGCCCCAGCATTTT. Protein product: CASSGGGGNQPQHF.

This clone was picked up one time. CDR3 nucleotides: TGTGCCAGCAGCTTGTTACAGGGGGCTGGAAACACCATATATTTT. Amino acids: CASSLLQGAGNTIYF. The rearrangement links TRBV7-9 to TRBJ1-3, with TRBD1 matching 8 bases. This CDR3 is built from 15 residues. From germline, CDR1 is SEHNR and CDR2 FQNEAQ (reference sequence). Trimming took 3 bases from V and 2 from J; bases not matched to a gene: 3.

V usage is TRBV6-1 and J usage is TRBJ2-5; D is possibly TRBD2 (5 bases). The CDR3 has 15 amino acids. V dropped 4 bases and J dropped 1 base, with 13 bases sitting between them. CDR1 and CDR2 (germline): MNHNS, SASEGT. This chain's CDR3 is CASSARDFPQETQYF. The CDR3 DNA follows: TGTGCCAGCAGTGCCCGGGATTTCCCCCAAGAGACCCAGTACTTC.

The chain is built from TRBV9 and TRBJ2-5; TRBD2 matches at 10 bases. The CDR3 consists of 15 residues. Unmatched junction bases numbered 6, after V lost 3 bases and J lost 4 bases. Germline V gives CDR1 SGDLS, CDR2 YYNGEE. The CDR3 sequence: CASSASGSNGETQYF. The CDR3 DNA follows: TGTGCCAGCAGCGCTAGCGGGAGTAATGGAGAGACCCAGTACTTC.

The V and J genes are TRBV15 and TRBJ1-3; possibly TRBD1 for D (5 bases). Germline V gives CDR1 LNHNV, CDR2 YYDKDF (reference sequence). The CDR3 totals 15 residues. Trimming removed 0 bases from V and 4 bases from J, with 10 bases in between. For the CDR3, the DNA is TGTGCCACCAGCAGAGAGGCAGGGCTAGGAAACACCATATATTTT. As protein: CATSREAGLGNTIYF.